The entry below describes one T cell receptor (beta chain). In this sample, this clonotype turned up a few times. Its antigen has not been determined. Base quality data are lacking; no much larger clone is found one base away. The data originate from a study of CD8+CD57+ T cells in acquired aplastic anemia (dated 2018 in TCRdb). For the wider study: A mean of approximately 3 ug of DNA, ranging from roughly 0.2 to 30 ug, was extracted from sorted CD4+ and CD8+ cells. A CD8+CD57+ expansion meant a frequency higher than the mean frequency seen in healthy subjects.

Results and caveats for the whole study, not just this receptor: CD8+ Simpson's diversity did not differ significantly between patients and healthy controls (P=0.060). Roughly 30 CD8+ CDR3 sequences were found to be shared between patients and controls, but these sequences appeared to be highly expressed in patients and within the immunodominant clones of the patients.

Patients chosen for sequencing had shown expansion of CD8+CD57+ cells by flow cytometry. Every patient had a diagnosis of severe acquired aplastic anemia based on International Study of Aplastic Anemia and Agranulocytosis and Camitta criteria. No therapy had been received by the patients at the time of blood sampling. In the study, sorted CD4+ and CD8+ blood T cells from patients with severe aplastic anemia and from healthy subjects underwent deep sequencing of TCR repertoires. Patients were enrolled under clinicaltrials.gov protocols 00001620, 01623167, 00001397, 00071045, 00081523 and 00961064 in the USA. Ficoll-Paque density gradient centrifugation was used to isolate peripheral blood mononuclear cells. Before DNA extraction, CD4+ and CD8+ T cells were sorted by FACS or by magnetic beads. From the cysteine up to the phenylalanine, the CDR3 has a length of 17 residues. Only the CDR3 DNA is retained, 51 bases long and in frame from the first base. V and J are trimmed by 4 bases and 4 bases, and the gene matches miss 11 bases of the junction. For CDR1 and CDR2, the germline V gene lists SGHTA and FQGTGA.

Genomic DNA was used as template for profiling of TCR beta VDJ combinations and CDR3 sequences. TCR repertoire sequencing was run on an Illumina HiSeq 2000. Turning to the authors' computational methods: TRBV/TRBJ rearrangement plots, CDR3 size and DJ length profiles, and Simpson's diversity index were used to assess repertoires. The most abundant DNA sequence in the deep sequencing data was taken as the immunodominant clone. CDR3 amino acid sequences were screened for sharing across subjects and compared with published repertoires and the VDJdb database. The raw public reads went through TCRdb reprocessing: fastp at Q25, MiXCR clone calling, in-frame beta chains kept. Each entry merges the rows of one CDR3 protein and shows their most common DNA and genes. The V and J calls here are based on TCRdb, not the publication. Counted in this sample were approximately 250,000 distinct CDR3 sequences; approximately 86% of them appeared once. Roughly 42% of the sample comes from the top ten.

This clonotype was obtained from a human donor with aplastic anemia. Sequencing was carried out using sorted CD4+, CD8+, or CD8+CD57+ T cells (not recorded which) from PBMCs. The chain links TRBV7-3 with TRBJ2-1; 9 junctional bases match TRBD2. The CDR3 in this case is CASSYETGTSSYNEQFF. Here is the DNA: TGTGCCAGCAGCTACGAAACCGGGACTAGCAGTTACAATGAGCAGTTCTTC.